The present TCR beta chain was sequenced within a study of blood T cell repertoires in COVID-19. Looked up from germline, CDR1 is LNHDA and CDR2 is SQIVND (reference sequence). The CDR3 loop spans 14 amino acids. Trimming stripped 10 bases from V and 0 bases from J, with 13 bases between. Method: immunoSEQ multiplex PCR; TCRdb's copy keeps in-frame clones and lacks some. The data show approximately 160,000 clones, roughly four fifths seen once. The sequencing input was peripheral blood. The sequence was collected from a man between 60 and 75 years old with active or convalescent COVID-19. The V gene is TRBV19, the J gene TRBJ1-5, with D possibly TRBD1 on 6 matching bases. The CDR3 loop is CATGRRGSNQPQHF. The CDR3 DNA reads as TGTGCCACCGGTCGCAGGGGTAGCAATCAGCCCCAGCATTTT.